These 2 T cell receptor beta chains originate from one sample sequenced in a study of T cell repertoires in cytomegalovirus infection. No antigen has been identified for these receptors. TCRdb re-called the reads with MiXCR, one entry per CDR3 protein. The profile covers 230,000 or so distinct CDR3 sequences, with about 40% appearing a single time and 55% to 60% taken by the ten largest. Sequenced material: CD8+ T cells from cultured PBMCs, taken from culture after CMV antigen stimulation. The origin of the receptors is a human donor in good health (CMV status not recorded). Some clones in this sample may be carry-over from other donors' samples.

This clonotype has more than one count but fewer than ten. The chain couples TRBV28 to TRBJ2-1, with 14 bases aligning to TRBD2. This CDR3 comprises 16 residues. The germline CDR1 and CDR2 sequences are MDHEN and SYDVKM. The V segment lost 3 bases and the J segment 8 bases; nucleotides outside the gene matches: 6. The DNA of the CDR3 is TGTGCCAGCAGTTTGCGGGGACTAGCGGGAGCAGATGAGCAGTTCTTC. Translating gives CASSLRGLAGADEQFF.

This clonotype occurred a few times. The V call is TRBV4-1, the J call TRBJ1-2; perhaps TRBD1 as D (6 bases). The length of the CDR3 is 16 residues. V was clipped by 0 bases and J by 8 bases, with 19 bases between them. From germline, CDR1 is MGHRA and CDR2 YSYEKL. DNA of the CDR3: TGCGCCAGCAGCCAAGATAGCCGGGACATGCTGTCCGGCTACACCTTC. It is translated as CASSQDSRDMLSGYTF.